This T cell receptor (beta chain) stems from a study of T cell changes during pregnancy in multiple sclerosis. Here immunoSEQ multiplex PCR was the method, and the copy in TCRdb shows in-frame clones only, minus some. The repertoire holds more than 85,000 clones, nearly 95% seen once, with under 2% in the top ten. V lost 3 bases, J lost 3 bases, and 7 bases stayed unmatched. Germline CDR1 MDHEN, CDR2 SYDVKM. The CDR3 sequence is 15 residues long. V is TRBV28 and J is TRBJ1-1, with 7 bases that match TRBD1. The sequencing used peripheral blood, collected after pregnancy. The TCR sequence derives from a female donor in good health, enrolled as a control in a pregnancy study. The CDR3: CASSFFGGGDTEAFF. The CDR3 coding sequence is TGTGCCAGCAGTTTCTTCGGAGGGGGCGACACTGAAGCTTTCTTT.